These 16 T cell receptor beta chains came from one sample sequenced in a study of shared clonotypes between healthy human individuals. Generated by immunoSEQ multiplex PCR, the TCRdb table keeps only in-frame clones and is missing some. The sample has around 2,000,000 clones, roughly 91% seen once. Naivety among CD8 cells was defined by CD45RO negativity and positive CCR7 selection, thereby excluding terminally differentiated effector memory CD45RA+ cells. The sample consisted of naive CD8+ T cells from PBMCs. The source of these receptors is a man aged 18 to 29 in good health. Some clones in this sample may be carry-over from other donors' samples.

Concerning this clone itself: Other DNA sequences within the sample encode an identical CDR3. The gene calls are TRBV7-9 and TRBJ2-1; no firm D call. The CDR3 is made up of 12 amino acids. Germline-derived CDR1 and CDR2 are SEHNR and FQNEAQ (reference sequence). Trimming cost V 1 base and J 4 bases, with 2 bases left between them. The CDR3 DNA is TGTGCCAGCAGCTTAGTATACAATGAGCAGTTCTTC. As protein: CASSLVYNEQFF.

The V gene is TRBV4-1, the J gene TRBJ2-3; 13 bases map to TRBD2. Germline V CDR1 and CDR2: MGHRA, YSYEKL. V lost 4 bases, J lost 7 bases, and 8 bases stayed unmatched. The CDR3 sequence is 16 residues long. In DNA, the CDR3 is TGCGCCAGCAGCCCCACGGTACTAGCGGGAGGGAATACGCAGTATTTT. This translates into CASSPTVLAGGNTQYF.

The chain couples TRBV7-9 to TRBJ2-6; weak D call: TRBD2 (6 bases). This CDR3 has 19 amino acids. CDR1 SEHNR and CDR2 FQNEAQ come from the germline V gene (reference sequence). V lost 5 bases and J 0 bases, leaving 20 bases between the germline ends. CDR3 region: CASSPAGTGDSSGANVLTF. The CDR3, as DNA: TGTGCCAGCAGCCCAGCCGGGACGGGGGATAGCTCTGGGGCCAACGTCCTGACTTTC.

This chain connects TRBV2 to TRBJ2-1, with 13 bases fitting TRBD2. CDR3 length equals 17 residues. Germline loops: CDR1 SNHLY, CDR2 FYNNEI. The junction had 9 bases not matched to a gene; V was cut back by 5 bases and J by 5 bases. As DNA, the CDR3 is TGTGCCAGCAGTTTTAGGACTAGCGGGGGATTCGACAATGAGCAGTTCTTC. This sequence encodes CASSFRTSGGFDNEQFF.

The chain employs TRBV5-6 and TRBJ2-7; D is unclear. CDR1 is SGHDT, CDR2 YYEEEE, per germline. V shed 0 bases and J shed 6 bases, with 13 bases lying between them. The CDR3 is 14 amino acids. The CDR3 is CASSLGDSPIEQYF. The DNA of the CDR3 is TGTGCCAGCAGCTTGGGGGATTCTCCTATCGAGCAGTACTTC. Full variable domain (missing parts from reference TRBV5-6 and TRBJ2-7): DAGVTQSPTHLIKTRGQQVTLRCSPKSGHDTVSWYQQALGQGPQFIFQYYEEEERQRGNFPDRFSGHQFPNYSSELNVNALLLGDSALYLCASSLGDSPIEQYFGPGTRLTVT.

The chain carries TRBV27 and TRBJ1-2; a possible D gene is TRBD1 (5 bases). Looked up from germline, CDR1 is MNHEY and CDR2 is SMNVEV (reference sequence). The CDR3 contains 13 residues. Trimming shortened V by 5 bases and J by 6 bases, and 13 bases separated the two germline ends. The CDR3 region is CASSPGRANGYTF. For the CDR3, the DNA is TGTGCCAGCAGTCCAGGCAGGGCTAATGGCTACACCTTC.

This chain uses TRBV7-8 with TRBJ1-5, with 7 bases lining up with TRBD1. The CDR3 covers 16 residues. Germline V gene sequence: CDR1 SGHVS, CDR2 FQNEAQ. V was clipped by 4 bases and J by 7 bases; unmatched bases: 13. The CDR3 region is CASSSPQGGSGQPQHF. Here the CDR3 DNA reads TGTGCCAGCAGCTCGCCCCAGGGGGGGTCGGGACAGCCCCAGCATTTT.

DNA for the CDR3: TGTGCCAGCAGTTACCCCTCCCGGGTAGCGGAGAACACCGGGGAGCTGTTTTTT. It is translated as CASSYPSRVAENTGELFF. The genes are TRBV28 and TRBJ2-2; a weak D match, TRBD2 (6 bases). The germline gives CDR1 MDHEN, CDR2 SYDVKM. The CDR3 consists of 18 residues. V lost 4 bases and J lost 1, with 19 bases in between. The whole variable domain, remainder taken from reference TRBV28 and TRBJ2-2, is DVKVTQSSRYLVKRTGEKVFLECVQDMDHENMFWYRQDPGLGLRLIYFSYDVKMKEKGDIPEGYSVSREKKERFSLILESASTNQTSMYLCASSYPSRVAENTGELFFGEGSRLTVL.

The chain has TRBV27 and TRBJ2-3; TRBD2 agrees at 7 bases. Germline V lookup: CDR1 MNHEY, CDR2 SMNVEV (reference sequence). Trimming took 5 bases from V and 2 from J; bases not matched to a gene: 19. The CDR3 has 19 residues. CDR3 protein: CASSIRYSLAEDPTDTQYF. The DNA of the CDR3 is TGTGCCAGCAGTATCCGATACTCTCTAGCGGAAGACCCCACAGATACGCAGTATTTT.

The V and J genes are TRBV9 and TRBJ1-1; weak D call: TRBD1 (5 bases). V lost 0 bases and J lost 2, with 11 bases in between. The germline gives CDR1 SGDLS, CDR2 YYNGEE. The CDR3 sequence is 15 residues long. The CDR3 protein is CASSVDGGGNTEAFF. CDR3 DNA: TGTGCCAGCAGCGTAGATGGGGGAGGCAACACTGAAGCTTTCTTT.

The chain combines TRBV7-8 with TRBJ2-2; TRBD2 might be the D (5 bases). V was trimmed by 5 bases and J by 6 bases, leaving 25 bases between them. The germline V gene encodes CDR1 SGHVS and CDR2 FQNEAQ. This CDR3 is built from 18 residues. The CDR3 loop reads CASSGRYIGGQRPGELFF. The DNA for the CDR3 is TGTGCCAGCAGCGGCCGATATATTGGAGGCCAACGACCCGGGGAGCTGTTTTTT.

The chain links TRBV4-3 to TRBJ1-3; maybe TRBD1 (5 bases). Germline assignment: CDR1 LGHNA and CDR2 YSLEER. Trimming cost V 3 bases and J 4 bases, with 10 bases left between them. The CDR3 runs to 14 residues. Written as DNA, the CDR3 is TGCGCCAGCAGCCAGAGGGGTGGGGGAAACACCATATATTTT. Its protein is CASSQRGGGNTIYF.

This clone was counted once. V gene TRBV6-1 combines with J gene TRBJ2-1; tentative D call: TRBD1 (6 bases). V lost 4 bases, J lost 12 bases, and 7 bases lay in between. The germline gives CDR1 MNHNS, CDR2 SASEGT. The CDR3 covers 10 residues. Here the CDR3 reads CASSADRQFF. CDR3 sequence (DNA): TGTGCCAGCAGTGCGGACAGGCAGTTCTTC.

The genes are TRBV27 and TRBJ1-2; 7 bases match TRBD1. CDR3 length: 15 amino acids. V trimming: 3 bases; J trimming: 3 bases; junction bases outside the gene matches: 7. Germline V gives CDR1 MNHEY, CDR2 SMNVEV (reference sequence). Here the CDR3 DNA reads TGTGCCAGCAGTTTTCTCACAGGGGCGTACTATGGCTACACCTTC. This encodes CASSFLTGAYYGYTF.

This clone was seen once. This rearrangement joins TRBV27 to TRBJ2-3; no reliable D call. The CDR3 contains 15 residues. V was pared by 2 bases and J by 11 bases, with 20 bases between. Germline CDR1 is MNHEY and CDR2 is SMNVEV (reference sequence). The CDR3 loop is CASSLVPPHLSRQYF. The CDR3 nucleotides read TGTGCCAGCAGTTTAGTACCCCCTCATCTTTCCCGGCAGTATTTT.

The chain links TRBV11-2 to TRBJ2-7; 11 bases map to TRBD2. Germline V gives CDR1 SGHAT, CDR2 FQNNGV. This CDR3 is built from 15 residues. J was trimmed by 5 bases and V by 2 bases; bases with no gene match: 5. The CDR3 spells CASSLLLAGGNEQYF. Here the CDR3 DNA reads TGTGCCAGCAGCTTACTCCTAGCGGGAGGTAACGAGCAGTACTTC.